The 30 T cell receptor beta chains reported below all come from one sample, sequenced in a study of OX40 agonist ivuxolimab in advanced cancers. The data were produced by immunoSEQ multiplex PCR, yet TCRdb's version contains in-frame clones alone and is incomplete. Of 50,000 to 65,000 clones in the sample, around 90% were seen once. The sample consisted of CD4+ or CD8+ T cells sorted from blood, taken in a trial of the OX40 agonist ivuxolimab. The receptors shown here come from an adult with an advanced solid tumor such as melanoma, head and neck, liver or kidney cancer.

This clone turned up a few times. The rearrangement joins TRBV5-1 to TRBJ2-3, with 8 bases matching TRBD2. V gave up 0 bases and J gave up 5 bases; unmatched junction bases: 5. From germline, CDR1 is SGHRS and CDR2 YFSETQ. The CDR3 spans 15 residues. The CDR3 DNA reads TGCGCCAGCAGCTTGGAAGCGGGAGACGTAGATACGCAGTATTTT. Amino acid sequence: CASSLEAGDVDTQYF.

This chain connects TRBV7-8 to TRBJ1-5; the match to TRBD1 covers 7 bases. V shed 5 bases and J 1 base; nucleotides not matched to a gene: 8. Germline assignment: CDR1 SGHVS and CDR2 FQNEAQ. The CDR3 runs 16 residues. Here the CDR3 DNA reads TGTGCCAGCAGCCCTAACCGGACAGGCAGCAATCAGCCCCAGCATTTT. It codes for CASSPNRTGSNQPQHF.

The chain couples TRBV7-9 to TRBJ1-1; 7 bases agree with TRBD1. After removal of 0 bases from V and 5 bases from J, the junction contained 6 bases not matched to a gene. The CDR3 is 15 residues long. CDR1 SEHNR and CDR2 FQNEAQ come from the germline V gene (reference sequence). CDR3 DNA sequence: TGTGCCAGCAGCTTAGCGGCAGGGGGAGATACTGAAGCTTTCTTT. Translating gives CASSLAAGGDTEAFF.

The CDR3 DNA reads as TGTGCCAGCAGCTTAGCCTCGGGACAGGTACAAGAGACCCAGTACTTC. Amino acids: CASSLASGQVQETQYF. This chain links TRBV7-8 with TRBJ2-5; 8 bases line up with TRBD1. The CDR3 has 16 residues. CDR1 and CDR2 from the germline V gene are SGHVS and FQNEAQ. Germline trimming cut 0 bases from V and 2 bases from J; bases unmatched to any gene: 5.

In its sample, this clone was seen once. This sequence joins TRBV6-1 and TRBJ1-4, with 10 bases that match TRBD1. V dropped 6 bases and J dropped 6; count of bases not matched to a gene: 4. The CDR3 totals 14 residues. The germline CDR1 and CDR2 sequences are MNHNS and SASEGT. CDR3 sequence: CASRTGTGDEKLFF. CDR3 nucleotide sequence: TGTGCCAGCAGAACCGGGACAGGGGATGAAAAACTGTTTTTT.

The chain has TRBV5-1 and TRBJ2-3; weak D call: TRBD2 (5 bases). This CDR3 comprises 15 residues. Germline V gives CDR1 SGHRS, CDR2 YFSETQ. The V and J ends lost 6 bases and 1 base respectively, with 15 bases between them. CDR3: CASTSDGDRTDTQYF. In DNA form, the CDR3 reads TGCGCCAGCACCTCGGACGGGGATCGCACAGATACGCAGTATTTT.

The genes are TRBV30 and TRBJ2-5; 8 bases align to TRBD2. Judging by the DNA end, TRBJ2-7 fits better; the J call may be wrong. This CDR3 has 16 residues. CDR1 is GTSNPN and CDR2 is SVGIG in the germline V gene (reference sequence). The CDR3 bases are TGTGCCTGGAGTTGGGGAGTAGCGGGGAACTCCTACGAGCAGTACTTC. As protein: CAWSWGVAGNSYEQYF.

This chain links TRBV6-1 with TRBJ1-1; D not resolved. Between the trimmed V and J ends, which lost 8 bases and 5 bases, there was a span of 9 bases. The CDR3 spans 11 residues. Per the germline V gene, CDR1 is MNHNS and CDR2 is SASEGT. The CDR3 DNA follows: TGTGCCAGCGCAGTTGAGACTGAAGCTTTCTTT. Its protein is CASAVETEAFF.

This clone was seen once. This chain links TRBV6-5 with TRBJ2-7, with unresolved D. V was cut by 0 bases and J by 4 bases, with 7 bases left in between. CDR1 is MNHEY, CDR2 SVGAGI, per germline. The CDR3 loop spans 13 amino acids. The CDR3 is CASSYSTAYEQYF. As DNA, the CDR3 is TGTGCCAGCAGTTACTCGACGGCATACGAGCAGTACTTC.

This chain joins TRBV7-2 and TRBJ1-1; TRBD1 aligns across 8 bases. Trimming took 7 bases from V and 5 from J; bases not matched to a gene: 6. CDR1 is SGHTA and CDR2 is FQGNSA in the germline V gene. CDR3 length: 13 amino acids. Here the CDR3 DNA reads TGTGCCAGCACAGGGGGCGCGACGACTGAAGCTTTCTTT. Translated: CASTGGATTEAFF.

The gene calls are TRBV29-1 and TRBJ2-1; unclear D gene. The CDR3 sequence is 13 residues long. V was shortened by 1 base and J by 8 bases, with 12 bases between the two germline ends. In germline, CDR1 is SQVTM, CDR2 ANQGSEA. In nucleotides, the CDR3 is TGCAGCGTTGAAGCCAACTTGGGGTATGAGCAGTTCTTC. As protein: CSVEANLGYEQFF.

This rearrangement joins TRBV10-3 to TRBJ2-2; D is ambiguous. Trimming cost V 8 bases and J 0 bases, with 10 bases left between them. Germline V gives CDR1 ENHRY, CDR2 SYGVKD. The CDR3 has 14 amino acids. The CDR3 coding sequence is TGTGCCATCGCAGCTGTCTCGAACACCGGGGAGCTGTTTTTT. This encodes CAIAAVSNTGELFF.

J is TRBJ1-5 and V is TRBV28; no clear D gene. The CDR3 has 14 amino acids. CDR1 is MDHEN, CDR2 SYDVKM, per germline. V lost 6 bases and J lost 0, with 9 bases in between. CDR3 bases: TGTGCCAGCAGGTCGCCTTATAGCAATCAGCCCCAGCATTTT. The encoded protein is CASRSPYSNQPQHF.

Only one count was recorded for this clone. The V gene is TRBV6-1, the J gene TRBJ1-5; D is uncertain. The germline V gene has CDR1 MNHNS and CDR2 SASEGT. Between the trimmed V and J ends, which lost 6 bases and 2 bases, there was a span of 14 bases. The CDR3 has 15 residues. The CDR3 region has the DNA TGTGCCAGCAGAGGAGACTTACTTGGCAATCAGCCCCAGCATTTT. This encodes CASRGDLLGNQPQHF.

In DNA form, the CDR3 reads TGTGCCCTGCTCGTCCCGAACACCGGGGAGCTGTTTTTT. It codes for CALLVPNTGELFF. The genes are TRBV7-9 and TRBJ2-2; no firm D call. The V end lost 11 bases, the J end lost 0 bases, and 10 bases lay between the germline ends. The CDR3 consists of 13 residues. Germline V CDR1 and CDR2: SEHNR, FQNEAQ (reference sequence).

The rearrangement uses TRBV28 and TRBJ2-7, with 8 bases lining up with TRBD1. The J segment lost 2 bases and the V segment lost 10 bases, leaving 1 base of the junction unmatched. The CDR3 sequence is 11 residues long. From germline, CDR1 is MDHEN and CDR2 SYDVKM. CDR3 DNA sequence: TGTGCCAAGGACAGGGCCTACGAGCAGTACTTC. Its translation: CAKDRAYEQYF. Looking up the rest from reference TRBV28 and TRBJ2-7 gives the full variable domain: DVKVTQSSRYLVKRTGEKVFLECVQDMDHENMFWYRQDPGLGLRLIYFSYDVKMKEKGDIPEGYSVSREKKERFSLILESASTNQTSMYLCAKDRAYEQYFGPGTRLTVT.

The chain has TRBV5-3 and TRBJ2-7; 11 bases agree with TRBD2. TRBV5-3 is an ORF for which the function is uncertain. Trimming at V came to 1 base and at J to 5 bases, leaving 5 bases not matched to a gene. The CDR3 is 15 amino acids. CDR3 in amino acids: CARSLRLAGGNEQYF. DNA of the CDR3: TGTGCCAGAAGCTTGAGGCTAGCGGGAGGTAACGAGCAGTACTTC.

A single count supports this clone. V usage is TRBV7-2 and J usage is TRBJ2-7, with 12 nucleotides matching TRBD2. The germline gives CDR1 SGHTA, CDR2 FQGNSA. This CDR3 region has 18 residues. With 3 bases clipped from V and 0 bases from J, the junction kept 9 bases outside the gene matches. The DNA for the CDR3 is TGTGCCAGCAGCTTGGTGAAACTAGCGGGAGGTGGCTCCTACGAGCAGTACTTC. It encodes CASSLVKLAGGGSYEQYF.

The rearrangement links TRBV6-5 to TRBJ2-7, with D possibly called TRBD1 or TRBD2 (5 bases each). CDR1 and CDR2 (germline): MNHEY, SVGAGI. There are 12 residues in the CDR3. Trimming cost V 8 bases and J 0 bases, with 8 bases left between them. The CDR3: CASGGDSYEQYF. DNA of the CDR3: TGTGCCAGCGGGGGAGACTCCTACGAGCAGTACTTC.

The CDR3 is CASSAVSGLAGLRYNEQFF. The CDR3 coding sequence is TGTGCCAGCAGTGCTGTCTCGGGACTAGCGGGACTCCGCTACAATGAGCAGTTCTTC. V and J are TRBV6-4 and TRBJ2-1, with 13 bases identical to TRBD2. The CDR3 consists of 19 residues. Germline V CDR1 and CDR2: MRHNA, SNTAGT. Trimming removed 4 bases from V and 3 bases from J; junction bases left unmatched: 12.

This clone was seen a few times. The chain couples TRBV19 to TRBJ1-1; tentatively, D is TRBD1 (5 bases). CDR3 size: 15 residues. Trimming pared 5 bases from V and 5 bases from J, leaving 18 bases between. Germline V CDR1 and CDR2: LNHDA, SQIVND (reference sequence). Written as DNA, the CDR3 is TGTGCCAGTAGTCCCCGACAGATTTTCGGGACTGAAGCTTTCTTT. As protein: CASSPRQIFGTEAFF.

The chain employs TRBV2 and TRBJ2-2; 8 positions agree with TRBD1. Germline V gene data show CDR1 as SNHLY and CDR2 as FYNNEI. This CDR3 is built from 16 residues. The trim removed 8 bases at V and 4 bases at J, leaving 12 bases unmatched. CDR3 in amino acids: CASGSPDRGPTGELFF. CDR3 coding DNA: TGTGCCAGCGGGAGTCCCGACAGGGGTCCCACCGGGGAGCTGTTTTTT.

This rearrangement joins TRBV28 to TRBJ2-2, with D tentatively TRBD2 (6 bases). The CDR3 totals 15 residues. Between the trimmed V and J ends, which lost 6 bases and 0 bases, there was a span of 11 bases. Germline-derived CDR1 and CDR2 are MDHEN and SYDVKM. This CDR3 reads CASRVGGTNTGELFF. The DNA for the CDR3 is TGTGCCAGCAGGGTGGGGGGAACGAACACCGGGGAGCTGTTTTTT.

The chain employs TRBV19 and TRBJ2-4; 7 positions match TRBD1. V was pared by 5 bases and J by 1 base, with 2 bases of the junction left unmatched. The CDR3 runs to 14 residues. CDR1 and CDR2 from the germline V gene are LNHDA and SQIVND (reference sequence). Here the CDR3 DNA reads TGTGCCAGTAGTGTGACAGGGGCCAAAAACATTCAGTACTTC. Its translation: CASSVTGAKNIQYF.

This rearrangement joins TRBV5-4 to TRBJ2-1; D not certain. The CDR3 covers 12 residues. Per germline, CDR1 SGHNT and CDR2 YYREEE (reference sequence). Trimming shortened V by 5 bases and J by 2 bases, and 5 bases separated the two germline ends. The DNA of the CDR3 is TGTGCCAGCAGTCTCCCCTACAATGAGCAGTTCTTC. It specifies CASSLPYNEQFF.

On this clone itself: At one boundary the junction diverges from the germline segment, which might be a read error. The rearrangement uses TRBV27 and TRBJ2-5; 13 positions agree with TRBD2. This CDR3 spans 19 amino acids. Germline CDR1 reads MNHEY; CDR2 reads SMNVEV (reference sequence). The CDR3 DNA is TGTGCCAGCAGTCTATCATGGACTAGCGGGAGCCACTCCGAAGAGACCCAGTACTTC. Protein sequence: CASSLSWTSGSHSEETQYF.

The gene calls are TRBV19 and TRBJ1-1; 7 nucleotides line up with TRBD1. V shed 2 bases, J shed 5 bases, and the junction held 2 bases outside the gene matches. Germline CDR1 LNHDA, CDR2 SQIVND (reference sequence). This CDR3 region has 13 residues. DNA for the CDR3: TGTGCCAGTAGTATAACAGGGGTTACTGAAGCTTTCTTT. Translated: CASSITGVTEAFF. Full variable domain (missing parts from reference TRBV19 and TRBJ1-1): DGGITQSPKYLFRKEGQNVTLSCEQNLNHDAMYWYRQDPGQGLRLIYYSQIVNDFQKGDIAEGYSVSREKKESFPLTVTSAQKNPTAFYLCASSITGVTEAFFGQGTRLTVV.

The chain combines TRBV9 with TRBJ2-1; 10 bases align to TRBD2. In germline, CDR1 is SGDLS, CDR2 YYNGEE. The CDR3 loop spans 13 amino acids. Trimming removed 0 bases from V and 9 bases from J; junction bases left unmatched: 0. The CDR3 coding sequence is TGTGCCAGCAGCGTAGCTAGCGGGAGTGAGCAGTTCTTC. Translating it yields CASSVASGSEQFF.

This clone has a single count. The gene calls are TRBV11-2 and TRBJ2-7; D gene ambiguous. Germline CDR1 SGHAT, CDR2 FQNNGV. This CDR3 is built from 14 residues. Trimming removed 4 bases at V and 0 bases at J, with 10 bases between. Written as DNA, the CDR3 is TGTGCCAGCAGCTACAACAGTGCCTCCTACGAGCAGTACTTC. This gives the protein CASSYNSASYEQYF.

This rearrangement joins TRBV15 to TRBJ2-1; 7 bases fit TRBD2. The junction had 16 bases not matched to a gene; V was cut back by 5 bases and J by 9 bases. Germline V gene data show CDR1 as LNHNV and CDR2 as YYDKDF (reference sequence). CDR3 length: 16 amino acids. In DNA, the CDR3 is TGTGCCACCAGCGAAGGGAGGGCAAACCTAGCGACTGAGCAGTTCTTC. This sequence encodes CATSEGRANLATEQFF.